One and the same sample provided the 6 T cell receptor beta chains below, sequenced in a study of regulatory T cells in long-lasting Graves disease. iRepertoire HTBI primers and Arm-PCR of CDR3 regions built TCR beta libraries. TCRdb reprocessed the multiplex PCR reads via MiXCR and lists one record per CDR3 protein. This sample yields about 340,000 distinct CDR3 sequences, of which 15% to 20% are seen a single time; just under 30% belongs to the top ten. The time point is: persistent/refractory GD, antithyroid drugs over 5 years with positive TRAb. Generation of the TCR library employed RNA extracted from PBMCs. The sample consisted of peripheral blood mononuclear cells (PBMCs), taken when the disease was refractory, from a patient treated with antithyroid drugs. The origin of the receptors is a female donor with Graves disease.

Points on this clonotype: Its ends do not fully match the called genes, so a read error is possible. CDR3 sequence reads: CASRGGDARILF. CDR3 DNA: TGTGCCAGCAGGGGCGGGGACGCCAGGATCCTTTTT. V and J are TRBV7-2 and TRBJ1-5, with D maybe TRBD1 (5 bases). CDR1 and CDR2 (germline): SGHTA, FQGNSA. The CDR3 is 12 residues long.

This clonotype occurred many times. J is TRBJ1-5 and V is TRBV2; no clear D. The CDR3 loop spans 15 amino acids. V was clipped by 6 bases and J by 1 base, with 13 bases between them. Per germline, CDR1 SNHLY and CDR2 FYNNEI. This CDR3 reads CASRGLRGSNQPQHF. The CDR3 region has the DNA TGTGCCAGCAGGGGGTTACGGGGAAGCAATCAGCCCCAGCATTTT.

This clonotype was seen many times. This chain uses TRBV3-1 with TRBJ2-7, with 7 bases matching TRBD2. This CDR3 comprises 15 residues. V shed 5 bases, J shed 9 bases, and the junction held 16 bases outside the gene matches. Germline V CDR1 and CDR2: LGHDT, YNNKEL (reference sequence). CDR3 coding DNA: TGTGCCAGCAGCGACGAATCGACGGGACTACGAGGGCAGTACTTC. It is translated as CASSDESTGLRGQYF.

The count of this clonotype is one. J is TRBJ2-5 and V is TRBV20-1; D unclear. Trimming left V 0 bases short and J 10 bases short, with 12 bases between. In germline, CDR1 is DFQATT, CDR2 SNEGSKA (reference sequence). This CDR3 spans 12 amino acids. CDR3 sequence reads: CSARDGPVGQYF. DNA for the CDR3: TGCAGTGCTAGAGATGGGCCGGTGGGCCAGTACTTC.

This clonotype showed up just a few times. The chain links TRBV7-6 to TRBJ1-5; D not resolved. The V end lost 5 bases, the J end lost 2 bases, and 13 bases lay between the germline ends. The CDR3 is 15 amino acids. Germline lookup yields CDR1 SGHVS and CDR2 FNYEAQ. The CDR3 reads CASSLQPTGNQPQHF. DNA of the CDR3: TGTGCCAGCAGCCTACAGCCTACGGGCAATCAGCCCCAGCATTTT. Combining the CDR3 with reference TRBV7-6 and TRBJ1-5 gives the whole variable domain GAGVSQSPRYKVTKRGQDVALRCDPISGHVSLYWYRQALGQGPEFLTYFNYEAQQDKSGLPNDRFSAERPEGSISTLTIQRTEQRDSAMYRCASSLQPTGNQPQHFGDGTRLSIL.

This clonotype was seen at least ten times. DNA of the CDR3: TGCGCCAGCAGTGAGTCGACAGGGGTACAGCCCCAGCATTTT. Translating gives CASSESTGVQPQHF. The chain is built from TRBV10-2 and TRBJ1-5; 8 bases match TRBD1. The V and J ends lost 0 bases and 7 bases, in that order; junction bases with no gene match: 2. This CDR3 is 14 amino acids long. Germline assignment: CDR1 WSHSY and CDR2 SAAADI.